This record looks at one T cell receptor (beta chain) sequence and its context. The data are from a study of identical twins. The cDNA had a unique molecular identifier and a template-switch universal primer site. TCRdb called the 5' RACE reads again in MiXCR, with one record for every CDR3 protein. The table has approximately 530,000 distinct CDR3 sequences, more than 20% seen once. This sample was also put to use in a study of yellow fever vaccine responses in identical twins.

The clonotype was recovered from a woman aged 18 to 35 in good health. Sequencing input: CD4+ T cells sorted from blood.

The CDR3 DNA sequence: TGTGCCAGCAGTTTGGAGGGATGGGAGACCCAGTACTTC. Amino acids: CASSLEGWETQYF. The rearrangement links TRBV12-3 or TRBV12-4 to TRBJ2-5; tentatively, D is TRBD2 (6 bases). V lost 3 bases and J lost 5, with 10 bases in between. The CDR3 is 13 residues long.